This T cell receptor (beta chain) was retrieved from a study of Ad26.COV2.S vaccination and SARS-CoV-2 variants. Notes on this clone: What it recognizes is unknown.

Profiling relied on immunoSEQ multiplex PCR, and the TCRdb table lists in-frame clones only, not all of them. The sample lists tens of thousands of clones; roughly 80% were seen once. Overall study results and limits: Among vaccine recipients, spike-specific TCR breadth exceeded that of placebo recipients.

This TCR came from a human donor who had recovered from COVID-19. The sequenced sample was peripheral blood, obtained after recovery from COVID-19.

CDR3 sequence: CATSDFGFTEAFF. The CDR3 DNA follows: TGTGCCACCAGTGATTTCGGGTTTACTGAAGCTTTCTTT. V is TRBV24-1 and J is TRBJ1-1; D unclear. V dropped 1 base and J dropped 5 bases, with 7 bases sitting between them. This CDR3 spans 13 amino acids. Looked up from germline, CDR1 is KGHDR and CDR2 is SFDVKD.